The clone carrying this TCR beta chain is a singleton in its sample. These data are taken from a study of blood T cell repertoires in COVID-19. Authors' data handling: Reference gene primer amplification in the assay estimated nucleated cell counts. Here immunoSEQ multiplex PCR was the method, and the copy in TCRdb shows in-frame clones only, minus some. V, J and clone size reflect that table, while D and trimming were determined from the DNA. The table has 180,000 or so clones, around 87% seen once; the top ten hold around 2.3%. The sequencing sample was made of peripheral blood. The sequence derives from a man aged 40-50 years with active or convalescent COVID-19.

In nucleotides, the CDR3 is TGTGCCAGCGGAAAGACAGGGGAGGCTGGGGCCAACGTCCTGACTTTC. This gives the protein CASGKTGEAGANVLTF. V usage is TRBV3-1 (or the pseudogene TRBV3-2) and J usage is TRBJ2-6; 8 nucleotides align to TRBD1. The V and J ends lost 8 bases and 2 bases, in that order; junction bases with no gene match: 8. The germline CDR1 and CDR2 sequences are LGHDT and YNNKEL (reference sequence). The CDR3 length is 16 residues.